This entry concerns a single T cell receptor beta chain. Antigen specificity is unknown. This sample is part of a study of T cell responses to AZD1222 COVID-19 vaccine. TCRdb's table, derived via immunoSEQ multiplex PCR, lists solely in-frame clones and lacks some. The table shows about 70,000 clones, with roughly nine tenths occurring only once. Study-wide results and caveats: Spike-specific TCR breadth and depth were elevated following two AZD1222 doses.

The material was peripheral blood, obtained 28 days after the second AZD1222 dose. The clonotype originates from an adult who received the AZD1222 COVID-19 vaccine.

The chain's CDR3 is CATSDGLAGSYNEQFF. The CDR3 DNA sequence: TGTGCCACCAGTGACGGACTAGCGGGGTCCTACAATGAGCAGTTCTTC. The V and J genes are TRBV24-1 and TRBJ2-1, with 12 bases identical to TRBD2. Germline CDR1 reads KGHDR; CDR2 reads SFDVKD. After removal of 4 bases from V and 1 base from J, the junction contained 1 base not matched to a gene. The CDR3 spans 16 residues.